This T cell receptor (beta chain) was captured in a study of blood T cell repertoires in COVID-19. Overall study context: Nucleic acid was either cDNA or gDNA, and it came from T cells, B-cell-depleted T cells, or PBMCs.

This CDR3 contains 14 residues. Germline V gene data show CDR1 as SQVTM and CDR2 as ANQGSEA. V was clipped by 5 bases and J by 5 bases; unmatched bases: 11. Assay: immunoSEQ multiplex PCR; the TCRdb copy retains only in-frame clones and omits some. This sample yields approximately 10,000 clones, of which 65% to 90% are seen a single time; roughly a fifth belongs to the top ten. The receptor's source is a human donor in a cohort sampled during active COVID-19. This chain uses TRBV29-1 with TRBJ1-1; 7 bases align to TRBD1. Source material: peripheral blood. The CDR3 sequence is CSVLTRQGRTEAFF. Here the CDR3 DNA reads TGCAGCGTTTTGACCCGACAGGGCCGGACTGAAGCTTTCTTT.